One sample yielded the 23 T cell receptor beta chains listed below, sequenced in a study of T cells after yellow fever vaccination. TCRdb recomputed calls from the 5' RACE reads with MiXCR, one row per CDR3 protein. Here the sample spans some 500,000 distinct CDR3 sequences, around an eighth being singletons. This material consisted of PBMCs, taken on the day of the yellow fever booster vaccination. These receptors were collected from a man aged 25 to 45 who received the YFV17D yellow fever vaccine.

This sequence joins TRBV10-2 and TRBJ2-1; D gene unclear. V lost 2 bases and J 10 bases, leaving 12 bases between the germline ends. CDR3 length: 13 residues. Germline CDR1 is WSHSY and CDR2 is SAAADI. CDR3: CASSETGPPEQFF. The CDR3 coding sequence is TGCGCCAGCAGTGAGACTGGACCCCCCGAGCAGTTCTTC.

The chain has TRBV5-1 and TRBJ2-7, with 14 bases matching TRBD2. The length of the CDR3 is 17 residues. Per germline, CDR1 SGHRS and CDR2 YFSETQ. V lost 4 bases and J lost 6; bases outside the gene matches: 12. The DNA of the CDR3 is TGCGCCAGCAGCATTGGCGGGGGACTAGCGGGAGCCCCCGAGCAGTACTTC. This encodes CASSIGGGLAGAPEQYF.

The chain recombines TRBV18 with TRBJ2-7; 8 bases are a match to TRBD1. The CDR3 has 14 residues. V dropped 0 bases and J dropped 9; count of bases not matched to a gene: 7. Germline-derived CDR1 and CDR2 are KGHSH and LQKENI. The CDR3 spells CASSPPMTGVPQYF. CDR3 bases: TGTGCCAGCTCACCACCGATGACAGGGGTTCCGCAGTACTTC.

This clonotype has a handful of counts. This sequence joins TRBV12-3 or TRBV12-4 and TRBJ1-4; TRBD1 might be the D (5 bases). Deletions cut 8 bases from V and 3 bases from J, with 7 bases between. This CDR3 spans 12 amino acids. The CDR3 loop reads CASGTPNEKLFF. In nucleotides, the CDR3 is TGTGCCAGCGGGACCCCTAATGAAAAACTGTTTTTT.

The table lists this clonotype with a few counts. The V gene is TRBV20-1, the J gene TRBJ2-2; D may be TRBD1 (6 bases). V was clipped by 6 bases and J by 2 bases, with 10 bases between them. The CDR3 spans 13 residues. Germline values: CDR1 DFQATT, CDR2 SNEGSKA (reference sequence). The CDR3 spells CSAPGQNTGELFF. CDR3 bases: TGCAGTGCCCCGGGACAAAACACCGGGGAGCTGTTTTTT.

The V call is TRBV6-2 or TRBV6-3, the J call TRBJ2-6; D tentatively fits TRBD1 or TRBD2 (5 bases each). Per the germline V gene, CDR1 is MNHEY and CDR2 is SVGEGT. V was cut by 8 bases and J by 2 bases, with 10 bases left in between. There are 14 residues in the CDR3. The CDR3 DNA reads TGTGCCAGCCTTCGGGGACCTGGGGCCAACGTCCTGACTTTC. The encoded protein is CASLRGPGANVLTF.

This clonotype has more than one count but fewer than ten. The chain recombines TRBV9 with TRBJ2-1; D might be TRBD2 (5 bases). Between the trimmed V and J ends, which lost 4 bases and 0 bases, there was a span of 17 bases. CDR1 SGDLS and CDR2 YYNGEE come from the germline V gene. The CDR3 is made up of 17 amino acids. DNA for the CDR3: TGTGCCAGCAGCCCAGCCCCTAGCCGCAGCTCCTACAATGAGCAGTTCTTC. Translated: CASSPAPSRSSYNEQFF.

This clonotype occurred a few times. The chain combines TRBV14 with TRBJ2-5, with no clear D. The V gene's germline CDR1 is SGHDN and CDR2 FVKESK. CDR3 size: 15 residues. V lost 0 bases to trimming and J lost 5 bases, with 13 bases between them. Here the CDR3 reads CASSQDNLRAETQYF. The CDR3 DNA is TGTGCCAGCAGCCAAGATAATTTAAGGGCGGAGACCCAGTACTTC.

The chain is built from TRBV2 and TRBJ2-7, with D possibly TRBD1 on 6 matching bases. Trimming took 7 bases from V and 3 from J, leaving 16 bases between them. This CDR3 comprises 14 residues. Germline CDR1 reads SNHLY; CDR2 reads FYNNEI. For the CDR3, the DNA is TGTGCCAGCATGCCAGGGGATATCGGCTACGAGCAGTACTTC. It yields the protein CASMPGDIGYEQYF.

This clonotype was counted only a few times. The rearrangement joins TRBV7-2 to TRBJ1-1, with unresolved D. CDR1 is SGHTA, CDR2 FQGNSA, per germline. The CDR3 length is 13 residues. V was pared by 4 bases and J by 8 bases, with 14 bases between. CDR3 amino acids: CASSSGRLLEAFF. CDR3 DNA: TGTGCCAGCAGCTCCGGGAGGCTGCTCGAAGCTTTCTTT.

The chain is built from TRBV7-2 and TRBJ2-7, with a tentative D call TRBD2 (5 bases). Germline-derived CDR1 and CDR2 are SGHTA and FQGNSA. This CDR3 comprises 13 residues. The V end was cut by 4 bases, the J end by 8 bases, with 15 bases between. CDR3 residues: CASSSSSWEKQYF. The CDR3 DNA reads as TGTGCCAGCAGCTCATCTTCATGGGAGAAGCAGTACTTC. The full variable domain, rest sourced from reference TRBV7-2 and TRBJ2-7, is GAGVSQSPSNKVTEKGKDVELRCDPISGHTALYWYRQSLGQGLEFLIYFQGNSAPDKSGLPSDRFSAERTGGSVSTLTIQRTQQEDSAVYLCASSSSSWEKQYFGPGTRLTVT.

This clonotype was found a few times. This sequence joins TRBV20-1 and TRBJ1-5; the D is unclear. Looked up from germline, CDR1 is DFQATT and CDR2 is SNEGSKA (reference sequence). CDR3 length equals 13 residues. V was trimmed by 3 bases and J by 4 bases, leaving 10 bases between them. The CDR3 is CSARGVSNQPQHF. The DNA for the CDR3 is TGCAGTGCTAGGGGTGTCTCAAATCAGCCCCAGCATTTT.

CDR3 in amino acids: CASQTSGSQDTQYF. The DNA for the CDR3 is TGTGCCAGCCAGACTAGCGGGAGTCAAGATACGCAGTATTTT. V gene TRBV9 combines with J gene TRBJ2-3; 12 bases match TRBD2. Germline values: CDR1 SGDLS, CDR2 YYNGEE. The CDR3 contains 14 residues. After removal of 7 bases from V and 5 bases from J, the junction contained 5 bases not matched to a gene.

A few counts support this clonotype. The CDR3 sequence is CASSYDRNFNYGYTF. The CDR3 DNA reads as TGTGCCAGCAGCTACGACAGAAACTTTAACTATGGCTACACCTTC. V and J are TRBV7-2 and TRBJ1-2, with a possible D match to TRBD1 (5 bases). V gave up 4 bases and J gave up 1 base, with 13 bases separating them. Germline values: CDR1 SGHTA, CDR2 FQGNSA. CDR3 length equals 15 residues.

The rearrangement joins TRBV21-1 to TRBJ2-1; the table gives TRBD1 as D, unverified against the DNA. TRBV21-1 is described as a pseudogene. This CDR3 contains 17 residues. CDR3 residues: CASSKGRARGPYNEQFF. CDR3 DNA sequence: TGTGCCAGCAGCAAGGGAAGGGCGAGGGGCCCCTACAATGAGCAGTTCTTC.

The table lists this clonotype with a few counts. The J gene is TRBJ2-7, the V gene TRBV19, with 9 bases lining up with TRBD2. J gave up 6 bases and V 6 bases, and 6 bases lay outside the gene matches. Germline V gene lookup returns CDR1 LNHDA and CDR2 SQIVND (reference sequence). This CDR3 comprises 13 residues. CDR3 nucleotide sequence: TGTGCCAGTAGGGGGCTAGCGGGACCCGAGCAGTACTTC. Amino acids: CASRGLAGPEQYF.

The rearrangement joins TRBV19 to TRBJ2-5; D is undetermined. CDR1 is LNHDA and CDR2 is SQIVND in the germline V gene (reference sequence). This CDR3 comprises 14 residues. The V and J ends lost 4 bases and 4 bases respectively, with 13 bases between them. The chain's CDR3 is CASSRKPVGETQYF. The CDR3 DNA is TGTGCCAGTAGTAGAAAACCAGTGGGAGAGACCCAGTACTTC.

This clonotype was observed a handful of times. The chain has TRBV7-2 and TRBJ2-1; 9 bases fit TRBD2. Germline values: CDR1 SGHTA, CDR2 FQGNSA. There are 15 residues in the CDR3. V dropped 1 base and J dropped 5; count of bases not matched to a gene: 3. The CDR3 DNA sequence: TGTGCCAGCAGCTTAGTAGCGGGAGATAACAATGAGCAGTTCTTC. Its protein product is CASSLVAGDNNEQFF.

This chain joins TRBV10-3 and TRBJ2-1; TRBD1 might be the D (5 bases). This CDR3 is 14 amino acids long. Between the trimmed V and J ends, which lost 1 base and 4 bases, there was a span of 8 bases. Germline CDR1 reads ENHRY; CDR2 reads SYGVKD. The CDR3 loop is CAISELGLYNEQFF. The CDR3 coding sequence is TGTGCCATCAGTGAGTTGGGGCTATACAATGAGCAGTTCTTC.

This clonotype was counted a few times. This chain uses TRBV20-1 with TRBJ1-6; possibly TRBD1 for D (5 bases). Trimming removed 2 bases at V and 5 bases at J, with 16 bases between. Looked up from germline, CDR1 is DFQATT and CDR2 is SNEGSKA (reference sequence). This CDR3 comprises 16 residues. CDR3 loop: CSARNSAGNHNSPLHF. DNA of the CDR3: TGCAGTGCTAGAAATTCCGCAGGGAACCATAATTCACCCCTCCACTTT.

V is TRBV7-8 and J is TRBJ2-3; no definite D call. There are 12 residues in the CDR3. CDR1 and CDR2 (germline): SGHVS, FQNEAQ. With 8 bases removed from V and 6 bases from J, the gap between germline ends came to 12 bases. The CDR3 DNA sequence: TGTGCCAGCGGCCCACGGCGGGATACGCAGTATTTT. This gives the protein CASGPRRDTQYF.

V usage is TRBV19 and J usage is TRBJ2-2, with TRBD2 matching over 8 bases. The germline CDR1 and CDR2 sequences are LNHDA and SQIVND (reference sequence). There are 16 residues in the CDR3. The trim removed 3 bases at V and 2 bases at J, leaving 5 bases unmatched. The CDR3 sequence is CASSISLAGNTGELFF. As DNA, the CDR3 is TGTGCCAGTAGTATTTCGTTAGCGGGAAACACCGGGGAGCTGTTTTTT.

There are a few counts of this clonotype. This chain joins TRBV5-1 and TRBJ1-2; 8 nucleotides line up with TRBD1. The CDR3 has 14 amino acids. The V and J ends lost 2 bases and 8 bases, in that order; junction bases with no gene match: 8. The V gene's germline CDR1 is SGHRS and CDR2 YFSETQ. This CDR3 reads CASSLAGGAEGYTF. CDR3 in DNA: TGCGCCAGCAGCTTAGCAGGGGGCGCGGAGGGCTACACCTTC.